Presented here are 29 T cell receptor beta chains from one specimen sequenced in a study of shared clonotypes between healthy human individuals. Here immunoSEQ multiplex PCR was the method, and the copy in TCRdb shows in-frame clones only, minus some. The sample lists 450,000 to 650,000 clones, just over 75% occurring once. Sequencing was carried out using PBMCs. The source of these receptors is a woman between 40 and 55 years old in good health. Some clones in this sample may be carry-over from other donors' samples.

The chain uses TRBV7-9 and TRBJ2-7; 7 positions agree with TRBD1. The CDR3 covers 17 residues. The junction had 14 bases not matched to a gene; V was cut back by 4 bases and J by 2 bases. The germline V gene encodes CDR1 SEHNR and CDR2 FQNEAQ (reference sequence). Here the CDR3 reads CASSSPQDRPSPYEQYF. In nucleotides, the CDR3 is TGTGCCAGCAGCTCCCCGCAGGACAGGCCATCCCCCTACGAGCAGTACTTC.

The chain links TRBV5-4 to TRBJ2-7; D might be TRBD1 (6 bases). Trimming took off 0 bases at V and 0 bases at J, with 13 bases between the two ends. CDR1 is SGHNT, CDR2 YYREEE, per germline (reference sequence). The CDR3 is 16 residues long. CDR3 sequence: CASSLGRGFVSYEQYF. The CDR3 bases are TGTGCCAGCAGCTTGGGAAGGGGGTTCGTCTCCTACGAGCAGTACTTC.

V is TRBV5-6 and J is TRBJ2-7, with D possibly being TRBD2 (6 bases). Per the germline V gene, CDR1 is SGHDT and CDR2 is YYEEEE. This CDR3 comprises 16 residues. The V gene lost 1 base and the J gene lost 7 bases, with 21 bases spanning the gap. CDR3 DNA: TGTGCCAGCAGCTTGTTATCCGGCGGGGATATTCTTGAGCAGTACTTC. Translating it yields CASSLLSGGDILEQYF.

The rearrangement links TRBV6-1 to TRBJ2-1, with 11 positions matching TRBD2. The trim removed 3 bases at V and 6 bases at J, leaving 4 bases unmatched. CDR1 MNHNS and CDR2 SASEGT come from the germline V gene. This CDR3 region has 15 residues. The CDR3 loop is CASSDGLAGGNEQFF. CDR3 DNA: TGTGCCAGCAGTGACGGCCTAGCGGGAGGCAATGAGCAGTTCTTC.

The V call is TRBV28, the J call TRBJ2-7, with 11 bases fitting TRBD1. Unmatched junction bases numbered 9, after V lost 5 bases and J lost 3 bases. The CDR3 has 16 amino acids. CDR1 is MDHEN, CDR2 SYDVKM, per germline. CDR3 coding DNA: TGTGCCAGCAGTGCGGTCGGGACAGGGGGACTCTACGAGCAGTACTTC. This sequence encodes CASSAVGTGGLYEQYF.

V gene TRBV6-6 combines with J gene TRBJ2-1, with D unresolved. In germline, CDR1 is MNHNY, CDR2 SVGAGI (reference sequence). The CDR3 sequence is 15 residues long. Trimming took off 2 bases at V and 2 bases at J, with 10 bases between the two ends. CDR3 protein: CASSYGSPAYNEQFF. Here the CDR3 DNA reads TGTGCCAGCAGTTACGGGTCCCCCGCCTACAATGAGCAGTTCTTC.

This rearrangement joins TRBV28 to TRBJ2-2; the match to TRBD2 covers 14 bases. After removal of 7 bases from V and 4 bases from J, the junction contained 5 bases not matched to a gene. In germline, CDR1 is MDHEN, CDR2 SYDVKM. The CDR3 has 16 residues. As DNA, the CDR3 is TGTGCCAGCATGACTAGCGGGAGGGCCCGCACCGGGGAGCTGTTTTTT. Encoded protein: CASMTSGRARTGELFF.

V gene TRBV7-2 combines with J gene TRBJ2-1; TRBD2 matches 9 bases. The CDR3 covers 15 residues. The germline V gene encodes CDR1 SGHTA and CDR2 FQGNSA. V dropped 6 bases and J dropped 0; count of bases not matched to a gene: 3. For the CDR3, the DNA is TGTGCCAGCAGGTATAGCGGGAGCTCCTACAATGAGCAGTTCTTC. Translating gives CASRYSGSSYNEQFF.

This clone has only a few counts. The chain links TRBV5-6 to TRBJ2-1, with 9 bases identical to TRBD2. The CDR3 is made up of 18 amino acids. With V trimmed by 0 bases and J by 4 bases, 11 bases remained unmatched. Germline assignment: CDR1 SGHDT and CDR2 YYEEEE. The CDR3 coding sequence is TGTGCCAGCAGCTTGGCTCCCTCGGGCGGGAGGGGTTACAATGAGCAGTTCTTC. Translating it yields CASSLAPSGGRGYNEQFF.

V gene TRBV7-8 combines with J gene TRBJ2-1, with 11 nucleotides matching TRBD2. The ends lost 5 bases at V and 8 bases at J; junction bases unmatched: 5. Looked up from germline, CDR1 is SGHVS and CDR2 is FQNEAQ. CDR3 length: 14 amino acids. The chain's CDR3 is CASSPTSGAHEQFF. The DNA of the CDR3 is TGTGCCAGCAGCCCGACTAGCGGGGCCCATGAGCAGTTCTTC.

A single count supports this clone. The chain links TRBV18 to TRBJ2-5, with D tentatively TRBD1 or TRBD2 (5 bases each). CDR1 and CDR2 (germline): KGHSH, LQKENI. V was shortened by 1 base and J by 3 bases, with 15 bases between the two germline ends. The length of the CDR3 is 16 residues. CDR3 in amino acids: CASSPRGARGEETQYF. Written as DNA, the CDR3 is TGTGCCAGCTCACCACGTGGGGCACGAGGGGAAGAGACCCAGTACTTC. The whole variable domain, filled in from reference TRBV18 and TRBJ2-5, reads NAGVMQNPRHLVRRRGQEARLRCSPMKGHSHVYWYRQLPEEGLKFMVYLQKENIIDESGMPKERFSAEFPKEGPSILRIQQVVRGDSAAYFCASSPRGARGEETQYFGPGTRLLVL.

V is TRBV6-4 and J is TRBJ2-2, with unresolved D. From germline, CDR1 is MRHNA and CDR2 SNTAGT. V was pared by 2 bases and J by 4 bases, with 5 bases between. The CDR3 totals 13 residues. For the CDR3, the DNA is TGTGCCAGCAGTGACACTTCCACCGGGGAGCTGTTTTTT. Translated, it gives CASSDTSTGELFF.

Worth noting for this clone: A far bigger clonotype differs at one base, so this is likely a read error. In the same sample, other DNA sequences code for this CDR3. V and J are TRBV30 and TRBJ1-1; D is unresolved. This CDR3 contains 17 residues. CDR1 and CDR2 (germline): GTSNPN, SVGIG (reference sequence). For the CDR3, the DNA is TGCGCCTGGAGCGCCAGTCTTACCTCAACCTTGGGCACTGAAGCTTTCTTT. Translated, it gives CAWSASLTSTLGTEAFF.

This clone was recorded many times. This sequence joins TRBV5-1 and TRBJ1-1; D is possibly TRBD1 (6 bases). The CDR3 is 13 residues long. The V and J ends lost 1 base and 3 bases respectively, with 7 bases between them. From germline, CDR1 is SGHRS and CDR2 YFSETQ. CDR3 residues: CASSLRGDTEAFF. The CDR3 nucleotides read TGCGCCAGCAGCTTGAGGGGGGACACTGAAGCTTTCTTT.

The table lists this clone with a few counts. This chain connects TRBV18 to TRBJ1-4; D uncertain. CDR3 length: 13 residues. Trimming pared 4 bases from V and 8 bases from J, leaving 11 bases between. Germline lookup yields CDR1 KGHSH and CDR2 LQKENI. The CDR3 nucleotides are TGTGCCAGCTCACTTAACGCACGGGAAAAACTGTTTTTT. Translated, it gives CASSLNAREKLFF.

The chain carries TRBV28 and TRBJ1-3; no clear D gene. The CDR3 runs 16 residues. The germline gives CDR1 MDHEN, CDR2 SYDVKM. The V gene lost 5 bases and the J gene lost 4 bases, with 18 bases spanning the gap. CDR3 sequence: CASSPRGVGIGNTIYF. The CDR3 DNA follows: TGTGCCAGCAGTCCCCGTGGTGTAGGGATCGGAAACACCATATATTTT.

The genes are TRBV29-1 and TRBJ2-1, with a weak D call TRBD1 (6 bases). Germline-derived CDR1 and CDR2 are SQVTM and ANQGSEA. V lost 6 bases to trimming and J lost 8 bases, with 20 bases between them. CDR3 length equals 14 residues. The CDR3 nucleotides are TGCAGCGTCCCACCCGTACAGGGTTTAGATGAGCAGTTCTTC. As protein: CSVPPVQGLDEQFF.

The chain carries TRBV9 and TRBJ2-7; a weak D match, TRBD2 (5 bases). CDR3 length: 14 residues. Per germline, CDR1 SGDLS and CDR2 YYNGEE. V was shortened by 1 base and J by 0 bases, with 8 bases between the two germline ends. The DNA of the CDR3 is TGTGCCAGCAGCGTAACAGCGGTCTCCTACGAGCAGTACTTC. Its protein is CASSVTAVSYEQYF.

The chain has TRBV28 and TRBJ2-7; perhaps TRBD2 as D (6 bases). Germline CDR1 reads MDHEN; CDR2 reads SYDVKM. V lost 8 bases and J lost 0, with 14 bases in between. CDR3 size: 14 residues. The CDR3 DNA reads as TGTGCCAGCCGACCCGTGGGGGGCTCCTACGAGCAGTACTTC. It specifies CASRPVGGSYEQYF.

V gene TRBV28 combines with J gene TRBJ1-2; TRBD1 aligns across 7 bases. CDR3 length equals 14 residues. From germline, CDR1 is MDHEN and CDR2 SYDVKM. V shed 5 bases and J 8 bases; nucleotides not matched to a gene: 11. The CDR3 sequence is CASSVTGALEGYTF. The CDR3 DNA reads as TGTGCCAGCAGTGTAACAGGGGCGCTGGAGGGCTACACCTTC.

Comment on this clone: A far more abundant clone sits one base away, making this likely a read error. The rearrangement links TRBV30 to TRBJ1-5; TRBD1 might be the D (6 bases). V gave up 4 bases and J gave up 0 bases, with 13 bases separating them. Germline V gene sequence: CDR1 GTSNPN, CDR2 SVGIG (reference sequence). This CDR3 is 15 amino acids long. CDR3 nucleotide sequence: TGTGCCTGGAAAGGACGGGGGGCTAGCAATCAGCCCCAGCATTTT. This codes for CAWKGRGASNQPQHF.

The rearrangement links TRBV9 to TRBJ2-3; 7 bases line up with TRBD2. The CDR3 covers 15 residues. Trimming removed 1 base from V and 2 bases from J; junction bases left unmatched: 4. Looked up from germline, CDR1 is SGDLS and CDR2 is YYNGEE. The CDR3 loop is CASSVPSGNTDTQYF. CDR3 bases: TGTGCCAGCAGCGTACCTAGCGGAAACACAGATACGCAGTATTTT.

The chain couples TRBV7-9 to TRBJ2-3; 7 positions agree with TRBD1. Trimming cost V 5 bases and J 6 bases; bases outside gene matches: 11. Germline CDR1 reads SEHNR; CDR2 reads FQNEAQ (reference sequence). This CDR3 comprises 15 residues. Here the CDR3 DNA reads TGTGCCAGCAGCGGACGACAGGGACGGCAGGATACGCAGTATTTT. Translated: CASSGRQGRQDTQYF.

The chain has TRBV2 and TRBJ2-1; no clear D gene. Trimming took off 6 bases at V and 9 bases at J, with 12 bases between the two ends. Germline V lookup: CDR1 SNHLY, CDR2 FYNNEI. This CDR3 is built from 12 residues. The CDR3 nucleotides read TGTGCCAGCAGCGAACAGTTTGGTGAGCAGTTCTTC. The encoded protein is CASSEQFGEQFF.

V usage is TRBV28 and J usage is TRBJ2-4; D is unresolved. Germline-derived CDR1 and CDR2 are MDHEN and SYDVKM. The CDR3 contains 14 residues. Trimming took 2 bases from V and 0 from J, leaving 5 bases between them. The CDR3 region has the DNA TGTGCCAGCAGTTTAGTTGGAGCCAAAAACATTCAGTACTTC. This gives the protein CASSLVGAKNIQYF.

CDR3 sequence: CASSLQVGELFF. CDR3 in DNA: TGTGCCAGCAGCTTGCAGGTCGGGGAGCTGTTTTTT. The chain has TRBV7-8 and TRBJ2-2; D is ambiguous. There are 12 residues in the CDR3. V was shortened by 3 bases and J by 7 bases, with 6 bases between the two germline ends. Germline V CDR1 and CDR2: SGHVS, FQNEAQ. Filled out from reference TRBV7-8 and TRBJ2-2, the complete variable domain reads GAGVSQSPRYKVAKRGQDVALRCDPISGHVSLFWYQQALGQGPEFLTYFQNEAQLDKSGLPSDRFFAERPEGSVSTLKIQRTQQEDSAVYLCASSLQVGELFFGEGSRLTVL.

The rearrangement uses TRBV7-2 and TRBJ2-7; 11 bases are shared with TRBD2. J was trimmed by 0 bases and V by 6 bases; bases with no gene match: 4. The CDR3 contains 15 residues. Per germline, CDR1 SGHTA and CDR2 FQGNSA. This chain's CDR3 is CASSKGTSGSYEQYF. CDR3 DNA sequence: TGTGCCAGCAGTAAAGGGACTAGCGGCTCCTACGAGCAGTACTTC.

This chain uses TRBV10-2 with TRBJ1-1, with unresolved D. CDR1 WSHSY and CDR2 SAAADI come from the germline V gene. Trimming stripped 4 bases from V and 1 base from J, with 7 bases between. There are 13 residues in the CDR3. DNA of the CDR3: TGCGCCAGCAGTGTCACCGCGAACACTGAAGCTTTCTTT. It is translated as CASSVTANTEAFF.

V and J are TRBV6-5 and TRBJ1-3, with a tentative D call TRBD1 (5 bases). With 6 bases removed from V and 7 bases from J, the gap between germline ends came to 19 bases. Germline CDR1 MNHEY, CDR2 SVGAGI. CDR3 length: 15 amino acids. CDR3 sequence reads: CASSPGRPVANTIYF. Written as DNA, the CDR3 is TGTGCCAGCAGCCCGGGACGGCCTGTTGCGAACACCATATATTTT.